The 22 T cell receptor beta chains in this list originate from one sample, sequenced in a study of blood T cells in healthy people across ages. A sample-barcoded 5' primer and a J-beta primer mix were used in a second PCR of roughly 7 to 11 cycles. One entry per CDR3 protein results from TCRdb running MiXCR on the 5' RACE reads. The sample has around 1,000,000 distinct CDR3 sequences, approximately 25% seen once. This sample was shared with a second study, whose subject was T cells of mothers and their children.

The sequenced material came from blood. Source of these receptors: a girl aged 2-10 years in good health.

This clonotype was seen repeatedly, ten times or more. J is TRBJ2-1 and V is TRBV4-3; tentatively, D is TRBD2 (6 bases). The CDR3 contains 13 residues. V was cut by 0 bases and J by 10 bases, with 10 bases left in between. Germline V gene lookup returns CDR1 LGHNA and CDR2 YSLEER. The CDR3, as DNA: TGCGCCAGCAGCCAAGATTCAGGAGGGGAGCAGTTCTTC. Protein: CASSQDSGGEQFF.

This clonotype has a handful of counts. This chain connects TRBV6-1 to TRBJ1-1; possibly TRBD1 for D (6 bases). The CDR3 sequence is 13 residues long. V lost 6 bases, J lost 1 base, and 9 bases lay in between. Germline CDR1 reads MNHNS; CDR2 reads SASEGT. In DNA, the CDR3 is TGTGCCAGCAGGGAGGGACAGAACACTGAAGCTTTCTTT. It yields the protein CASREGQNTEAFF.

This clonotype was detected only a few times. The chain combines TRBV27 with TRBJ2-5, with D possibly TRBD1 on 6 matching bases. The J call is uncertain, as TRBJ2-7 better fits the DNA end. This CDR3 has 15 residues. From germline, CDR1 is MNHEY and CDR2 SMNVEV (reference sequence). The CDR3 reads CASSQGHEGAYEQYF. For the CDR3, the DNA is TGTGCCAGCAGTCAGGGACACGAGGGTGCCTACGAGCAGTACTTC.

The chain combines TRBV11-2 with TRBJ2-3; D not certain. V was trimmed by 5 bases and J by 2 bases, leaving 11 bases between them. Germline-derived CDR1 and CDR2 are SGHAT and FQNNGV. The CDR3 totals 14 residues. The CDR3, as DNA: TGTGCCAGCAGCCCCCCGCCGTCCACAGATACGCAGTATTTT. Translating it yields CASSPPPSTDTQYF.

CDR3 nucleotide sequence: TGCAGTGCCAGTGGGGCGAATGAAAAACTGTTTTTT. The encoded protein is CSASGANEKLFF. V usage is TRBV20-1 and J usage is TRBJ1-4, with a possible D match to TRBD1 (5 bases). Germline V gives CDR1 DFQATT, CDR2 SNEGSKA (reference sequence). V was shortened by 6 bases and J by 5 bases, with 10 bases between the two germline ends. The CDR3 has 12 amino acids.

This rearrangement joins TRBV4-2 to TRBJ1-4, with D maybe TRBD1 (6 bases). The V gene's germline CDR1 is LGHNA and CDR2 YNFKEQ. V lost 0 bases, J lost 5 bases, and 16 bases lay in between. The CDR3 contains 17 residues. The CDR3 DNA sequence: TGTGCCAGCAGCCAAGAGGGGGCAGGGGCCGCAAATGAAAAACTGTTTTTT. Its protein is CASSQEGAGAANEKLFF.

This clonotype was detected only a few times. V and J are TRBV21-1 and TRBJ2-1. TRBV21-1 is given as a pseudogene. There are 15 residues in the CDR3. The CDR3 bases are TGTGCCAGCAGCGGAGACAGGGGATCCTACAATGAGCAGTTCTTC. This gives the protein CASSGDRGSYNEQFF.

This clonotype was seen a handful of times. This chain links TRBV11-2 with TRBJ1-2, with a tentative D call TRBD1 (5 bases). The ends were cut back, 2 bases at V and 6 bases at J, with 16 bases in the middle. The germline CDR1 and CDR2 sequences are SGHAT and FQNNGV. This CDR3 spans 15 amino acids. The CDR3 DNA sequence: TGTGCCAGCAGCTTAACGTGGGAAGGGGTCAATGGCTACACCTTC. Translating it yields CASSLTWEGVNGYTF.

The gene calls are TRBV14 and TRBJ2-3, with D possibly matching TRBD1 (6 bases). Germline CDR1 is SGHDN and CDR2 is FVKESK. The CDR3 spans 13 residues. The V gene lost 10 bases and the J gene lost 6 bases, with 17 bases spanning the gap. CDR3 nucleotides: TGTGCCACCTCAGGGGCCACACGGGATACGCAGTATTTT. This codes for CATSGATRDTQYF.

This clonotype was seen a few times. CDR3 nucleotides: TGTGCCAGCAGCCAAGATTGGCCCGAGTATGGCTACACCTTC. It specifies CASSQDWPEYGYTF. The rearrangement links TRBV3-1 to TRBJ1-2; D is ambiguous. The germline V and J ends were trimmed by 0 bases and 5 bases, with 10 bases remaining between them. The CDR3 length is 14 residues. CDR1 and CDR2 from the germline V gene are LGHDT and YNNKEL (reference sequence).

This clonotype was found a few times. The chain recombines TRBV6-1 with TRBJ1-2, with 9 bases matching TRBD1. The J segment lost 7 bases and the V segment lost 7 bases, leaving 7 bases of the junction unmatched. CDR1 and CDR2 (germline): MNHNS, SASEGT. The CDR3 totals 13 residues. CDR3 coding DNA: TGTGCCAGCACTATGACAGGGGGACTTGGCTACACCTTC. Translated, it gives CASTMTGGLGYTF.

This sequence joins TRBV28 and TRBJ2-5; 11 bases are shared with TRBD2. The J call may be incorrect, as the DNA end agrees better with TRBJ2-1. Germline V gene sequence: CDR1 MDHEN, CDR2 SYDVKM. The CDR3 consists of 13 residues. In DNA form, the CDR3 reads TGTGCCAGTCACCTAGCGGGGGGATATGAGCAGTTCTTC. This codes for CASHLAGGYEQFF.

The V and J genes are TRBV11-2 and TRBJ2-7; no clear D. This CDR3 is 14 amino acids long. V lost 2 bases and J lost 2, with 10 bases in between. Germline V gives CDR1 SGHAT, CDR2 FQNNGV. The CDR3 DNA reads as TGTGCCAGCAGCTTACCAGAGAACCCCTACGAGCAGTACTTC. Protein sequence: CASSLPENPYEQYF.

This clonotype has a count of ten or more. This chain uses TRBV28 with TRBJ1-2; D perhaps matches TRBD1 (5 bases). This CDR3 is 13 amino acids long. V was trimmed by 2 bases and J by 4 bases, leaving 8 bases between them. Looked up from germline, CDR1 is MDHEN and CDR2 is SYDVKM. Written as DNA, the CDR3 is TGTGCCAGCAGTTTACAGGGTACCTATGGCTACACCTTC. This codes for CASSLQGTYGYTF.

The chain combines TRBV20-1 with TRBJ1-1, with D unclear. Germline V lookup: CDR1 DFQATT, CDR2 SNEGSKA (reference sequence). CDR3 length: 12 amino acids. Here the CDR3 DNA reads TGCACCCTGGACGGAATGAACACTGAAGCTTTCTTT. Protein sequence: CTLDGMNTEAFF.

The genes are TRBV7-2 and TRBJ1-5; 10 nucleotides match TRBD1. The CDR3 has 18 residues. Per the germline V gene, CDR1 is SGHTA and CDR2 is FQGNSA. The trim removed 5 bases at V and 6 bases at J, leaving 16 bases unmatched. The CDR3 DNA follows: TGTGCCAGCAGCCCGCCCCCAGGGGGACAGGGGAGGGGTCAGCCCCAGCATTTT. This codes for CASSPPPGGQGRGQPQHF.

This sequence joins TRBV2 and TRBJ1-4; no definite D call. CDR3 length equals 15 residues. The germline V gene encodes CDR1 SNHLY and CDR2 FYNNEI. Trimming stripped 4 bases from V and 1 base from J, with 10 bases between. This CDR3 reads CASSVTVGTNEKLFF. CDR3 in DNA: TGTGCCAGCAGTGTTACAGTGGGAACTAATGAAAAACTGTTTTTT.

The rearrangement joins TRBV20-1 to TRBJ1-5; D is ambiguous. The CDR3 is 12 residues long. Germline CDR1 reads DFQATT; CDR2 reads SNEGSKA (reference sequence). The germline V and J ends were trimmed by 5 bases and 2 bases, with 7 bases remaining between them. The CDR3 nucleotides read TGCAGTGCTGCTGAGGGCAATCAGCCCCAGCATTTT. This translates into CSAAEGNQPQHF.

This chain joins TRBV29-1 and TRBJ1-1; 7 bases are shared with TRBD1. CDR3 size: 10 residues. Germline CDR1 SQVTM, CDR2 ANQGSEA. J lost 11 bases, V lost 7 bases, and 7 bases had no gene match. The CDR3 nucleotides are TGCAGCGGACAGGGAACCCTTGCTTTCTTT. Protein: CSGQGTLAFF.

A remark on this clonotype: It is likely a read error, because the conserved phenylalanine at the end of the CDR3 is missing. The CDR3 nucleotides read TGTGCCAGCAGTAAAAGACAGGGCGCAGATACGCAGTATTCT. Encoded protein: CASSKRQGADTQYS. The chain combines TRBV12-3 or TRBV12-4 with TRBJ2-3, with 7 bases aligning to TRBD1. Trimming removed 5 bases from V and 4 bases from J; junction bases left unmatched: 6. The CDR3 runs 14 residues.

The chain combines TRBV7-8 with TRBJ2-7; D may match TRBD1 or TRBD2 (5 bases each). V lost 0 bases and J lost 3, with 15 bases in between. This CDR3 comprises 16 residues. CDR1 and CDR2 from the germline V gene are SGHVS and FQNEAQ. Here the CDR3 reads CASSLAPRDGIYEQYF. The CDR3 DNA is TGTGCCAGCAGCTTAGCCCCAAGGGACGGTATCTACGAGCAGTACTTC.

The CDR3 loop is CASSQIAGHSYEQYF. The CDR3 DNA reads TGTGCCAGCAGCCAAATAGCGGGGCACTCCTACGAGCAGTACTTC. J is TRBJ2-7 and V is TRBV5-6; 8 bases agree with TRBD2. Germline CDR1 reads SGHDT; CDR2 reads YYEEEE. The ends lost 4 bases at V and 0 bases at J; junction bases unmatched: 6. CDR3 length equals 15 residues.